These T cell receptor beta chains were read from a single sample in a study of shared clonotypes between healthy human individuals. Method: immunoSEQ multiplex PCR; TCRdb's copy keeps in-frame clones and lacks some. The data hold roughly 1,500,000 clones, with approximately 98.5% observed a single time. The source material was naive CD4+ T cells sorted from blood. The source is a man between 25 and 39 years old in good health. The CDR3 runs from the conserved cysteine through the conserved F or W. Each record gives: V gene, clone size, J gene, D gene, CDR3 DNA, CDR3 protein. A D gene is named only where the DNA matches it firmly. Some rows mark clone size as missing; the rest say once, few, many or name a class of expanded clone.

>TRBV19|-|TRBJ2-5|-
TGTGCCAGTATTGGACCTACGGGGACCCAGTACTTC
CASIGPTGTQYF
>TRBV2|-|TRBJ1-5|TRBD1
TGTGCCAGCAGCTCTCCCGGGACAGTTCATAGCAATCAGCCCCAGCATTTT
CASSSPGTVHSNQPQHF
>TRBV6-5|once|TRBJ2-1|TRBD1
TGTGCCAGCAGTCCGGACAGGGGAGGAAACAATGAGCAGTTCTTC
CASSPDRGGNNEQFF
>TRBV6-6|-|TRBJ2-5|-
TGTGCCAGCAGTTACTCGAGGCTAGCGGAGACCCAGTACTTC
CASSYSRLAETQYF
>TRBV18|-|TRBJ2-3|-
TGTGCCAGCTCACCCCCTAGCTCAGATACGCAGTATTTT
CASSPPSSDTQYF
>TRBV11-2|once|TRBJ1-1|-
TGTGCCAGCAGCTTAGAAACGACACTACTGAACACTGAAGCTTTCTTT
CASSLETTLLNTEAFF
>TRBV7-9|once|TRBJ2-3|TRBD2
TGTGCCAGCACCAACCTTCTAGCGGGAGGCGCAGATACGCAGTATTTT
CASTNLLAGGADTQYF
>TRBV28|-|TRBJ2-3|-
TGTGCCAGCAGCACGTTTGGCCACCGGGATACGCAGTATTTT
CASSTFGHRDTQYF
>TRBV19|-|TRBJ1-5|-
TGTGCCAGTAACGGGGACAGCAATCAGCCCCAGCATTTT
CASNGDSNQPQHF
>TRBV18|-|TRBJ1-2|TRBD1
TGTGCCAGCTCGCAGGGGGGGAACTATGGCTACACCTTC
CASSQGGNYGYTF
>TRBV28|once|TRBJ2-1|-
TGTGCCAGCAGTTTACCGGGGGTATCCTACAATGAGCAGTTCTTC
CASSLPGVSYNEQFF
>TRBV2|-|TRBJ1-5|-
TGTGCCAGCGGCGGGGAGTCTCGGGGAGAGGGCAATCAGCCCCAGCATTTT
CASGGESRGEGNQPQHF
>TRBV5-1|-|TRBJ2-1|TRBD2
TGCGCCAGCAGCTTGAAGGTTATTAGCGGGACCCCCGGGAATGAGCAGTTCTTC
CASSLKVISGTPGNEQFF
>TRBV7-2|-|TRBJ1-5|-
TGTGCCAGCAGCGACCGCTGGGGCAATCAGCCCCAGCATTTT
CASSDRWGNQPQHF
>TRBV9|-|TRBJ2-3|TRBD2
TGTGCCAGCAGCGTAGAGGATCGCGGGAGAGGGAATACAGATACGCAGTATTTT
CASSVEDRGRGNTDTQYF
>TRBV7-2|-|TRBJ2-7|-
TGTGCCAGCAGCCCCTCGCGCGGTTCCTACGAGCAGTACTTC
CASSPSRGSYEQYF
>TRBV18|-|TRBJ2-5|-
TGTGCCAGCTCACCACCGGCGACGTTAGAGACCCAGTACTTC
CASSPPATLETQYF
>TRBV5-8|-|TRBJ2-1|-
TGTGCCAGCAGCTTGTTCGGAGGGTCTAAACAGTTCTTC
CASSLFGGSKQFF
>TRBV10-2|-|TRBJ2-3|-
TGCGCCAGCAGAATCACAGATACGCAGTATTTT
CASRITDTQYF
>TRBV29-1|-|TRBJ1-2|-
TGCAGCGTTGAAGATAGGCAGGGGACTTATGGCTACACCTTC
CSVEDRQGTYGYTF
>TRBV19|-|TRBJ1-5|-
TGTGCCAGTAGTATTCGTCCGGGTCAAGCCAATCAGCCCCAGCATTTT
CASSIRPGQANQPQHF